The entry that follows covers one T cell receptor beta chain sequence. Assay: immunoSEQ multiplex PCR; the TCRdb copy retains only in-frame clones and omits some. The sample carries fewer than 95,000 clones, 90% recorded once. The data derive from a study of blood T cell repertoires in COVID-19. Germline-derived CDR1 and CDR2 are SGHRS and YFSETQ. V dropped 1 base and J dropped 1 base, with 11 bases sitting between them. The CDR3 has 16 residues. The sequencing sample was made of peripheral blood. The rearrangement uses TRBV5-1 and TRBJ2-2, with D maybe TRBD2 (6 bases). The receptor was derived from a woman older than 75 with acute or convalescent COVID-19. The CDR3 region is CASSLMAGMNTGELFF. In DNA form, the CDR3 reads TGCGCCAGCAGCTTGATGGCGGGGATGAACACCGGGGAGCTGTTTTTT.